This T cell receptor (beta chain) was sequenced in a study of blood T cell repertoires in COVID-19. Whole-study context: The study drew acute and convalescent COVID-19 samples from the United States, Italy and Spain.

Profiled with immunoSEQ multiplex PCR; TCRdb holds only in-frame clones, not every one. The sample carries 300,000 to 400,000 clones, over 80% recorded once. The J segment lost 4 bases and the V segment lost 3 bases, leaving 7 bases of the junction unmatched. This CDR3 contains 16 residues. Germline assignment: CDR1 LGHDT and CDR2 YNNKEL (reference sequence). This clonotype originated in a woman aged 45-60 years with COVID-19, enrolled during active disease. The material sequenced was peripheral blood. The chain carries TRBV3-1 (or the pseudogene TRBV3-2) and TRBJ2-2, with 8 positions matching TRBD1. The CDR3, as DNA: TGTGCCAGCAGCCAGTCAGGGGGCGCAATCACCGGGGAGCTGTTTTTT. Amino acids: CASSQSGGAITGELFF.